These T cell receptor beta chains were read from a single sample in a study of blood T cell repertoires in COVID-19. Only in-frame clones appear in the TCRdb table, and some are missing; sequencing was by immunoSEQ multiplex PCR. The profile shows over 45,000 clones, more than 90% of them singletons. What was sequenced was peripheral blood. These receptors all come from a man in his fifties with acute or convalescent COVID-19. Both conserved end residues are part of each CDR3.

TRBJ1-2 TRBV6-4 CASSDSELYYGYTF
TRBJ2-7 TRBV2 CASSFSYEQYF
TRBJ1-3 TRBV7-2 CASSLFGRGLGNTIYF
TRBJ1-2 TRBV4-2 CASSQEGSSNYGYTF
TRBJ2-3 TRBV5-4 CASSLAKSLDTQYF
TRBJ1-2 TRBV30 CAWSVSSYGYTF
TRBJ2-7 TRBV6-2/TRBV6-3 CASSPRTGGFSEQYF
TRBJ1-2 TRBV15 CATSRGQGYGYTF
TRBJ2-1 TRBV12-5 CASGLDRTGRKHNEQFF
TRBJ2-1 TRBV6-2/TRBV6-3 CASSPTPPGLAGAWQNEQFF